These 3 T cell receptor beta chains came from one sample sequenced in a study of shared clonotypes between healthy human individuals. Sequencing was performed with immunoSEQ multiplex PCR; in TCRdb, only in-frame clones are kept and a portion is missing. This sample has some 2,500,000 clones; around 93% occur once, and the top ten carry 0.37%. The sample consisted of naive CD4+ T cells from PBMCs. Noted subset: CD45RA+ positively selected. These receptors originate from a man younger than 35 in good health. Some clones in this sample may be carry-over from other donors' samples.

Turning to this clone: Other DNA sequences in the same sample also yield this CDR3. The chain recombines TRBV5-1 with TRBJ1-4, with TRBD1 matching 7 bases. Germline loops: CDR1 SGHRS, CDR2 YFSETQ. This CDR3 spans 14 amino acids. The V and J ends lost 4 bases and 7 bases, in that order; junction bases with no gene match: 7. The CDR3 protein is CASSPDREGEKLFF. The CDR3 DNA is TGCGCCAGCAGCCCCGACAGGGAAGGTGAAAAACTGTTTTTT.

As for this clone: The sample holds other DNA sequences that translate to the same CDR3. The chain uses TRBV28 and TRBJ1-2; D not certain. The germline CDR1 and CDR2 sequences are MDHEN and SYDVKM. The ends were cut back, 3 bases at V and 6 bases at J, with 8 bases in the middle. This CDR3 has 12 residues. The CDR3 is CASSFPRNGYTF. As DNA, the CDR3 is TGTGCCAGCAGTTTTCCGAGAAATGGCTACACCTTC.

This clone was recorded only once. The CDR3 bases are TGTGCCAGCAGCTTAGTTTCCGGTCAGGGGGGGATTTGGGAGACCCAGTACTTC. As protein: CASSLVSGQGGIWETQYF. This rearrangement joins TRBV7-6 to TRBJ2-5; D is possibly TRBD1 or TRBD2 (7 bases each). This CDR3 comprises 18 residues. V was trimmed by 1 base and J by 5 bases, leaving 23 bases between them. CDR1 and CDR2 (germline): SGHVS, FNYEAQ.